This TCR beta chain was obtained from a study of cytomegalovirus exposure and HLA in healthy donors. PCR primers comprised 60 Vbeta and 13 Jbeta primers. The repertoire was sequenced with immunoSEQ multiplex PCR; TCRdb's copy has only in-frame clones and lacks some. The sample includes approximately 210,000 clones, about 77% seen only once; the top ten take 2% to 2.5%. The germline gives CDR1 KGHSH, CDR2 LQKENI. With V trimmed by 3 bases and J by 4 bases, 1 base remained unmatched. This CDR3 region has 14 residues. Concerning this clone: This CDR3 is also generated by other DNA sequences in the sample.

This TCR came from a woman in her 30s in good health and CMV-seropositive. The sequenced sample was PBMCs. V usage is TRBV18 and J usage is TRBJ1-5, with 9 positions matching TRBD1. The CDR3 loop reads CASSPGTGNQPQHF. DNA for the CDR3: TGTGCCAGCTCACCGGGGACAGGGAATCAGCCCCAGCATTTT.